The clone carrying this TCR beta chain is judged medium-sized (0.01 to 0.1%). Its matching antigen is unknown. This CDR3 has 14 residues. The germline V gene has CDR1 SGHRS and CDR2 YFSETQ. V lost 4 bases to trimming and J lost 7 bases, with 17 bases between them. These data belong to a study of metastatic and nonmetastatic thyroid tumors. Study-wide results and caveats: Within blood and tumor, benign nodules reportedly had significantly lower TCR beta diversity than malignant thyroid tumors did.

In the source study's methods: Differences in CDR3 between clinicopathological groups were drawn on to build a classifier intended to discriminate distant-metastatic papillary thyroid cancer patients. TCRdb re-called clones from the PCR reads using MiXCR. These V and J calls are TCRdb output, not the study's own analysis. This table holds about 21,000 clones, roughly 29% found once. None of the patients had undergone any treatment ahead of thyroid surgery. The TCR originated in a female donor with papillary thyroid cancer or a benign thyroid nodule (not recorded which). Some clones in this sample may be carry-over from other donors' samples. Material: blood. The V and J genes are TRBV5-1 and TRBJ1-1; tentative D call: TRBD1 (5 bases). The CDR3 bases are TGCGCCAGCAGCCCCGGCGGAGGGGAGGATGAAGCTTTCTTT. Protein: CASSPGGGEDEAFF.